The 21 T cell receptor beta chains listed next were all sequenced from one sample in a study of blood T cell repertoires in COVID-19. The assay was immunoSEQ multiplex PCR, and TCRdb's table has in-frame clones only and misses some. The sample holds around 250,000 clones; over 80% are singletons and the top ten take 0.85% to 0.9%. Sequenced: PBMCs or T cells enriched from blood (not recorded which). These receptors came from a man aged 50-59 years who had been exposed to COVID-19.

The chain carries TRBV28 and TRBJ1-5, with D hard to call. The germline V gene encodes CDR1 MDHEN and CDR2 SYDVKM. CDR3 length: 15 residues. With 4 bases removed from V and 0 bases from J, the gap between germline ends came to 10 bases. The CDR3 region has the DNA TGTGCCAGCAGTTACGTCGGCGGTAGCAATCAGCCCCAGCATTTT. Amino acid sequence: CASSYVGGSNQPQHF.

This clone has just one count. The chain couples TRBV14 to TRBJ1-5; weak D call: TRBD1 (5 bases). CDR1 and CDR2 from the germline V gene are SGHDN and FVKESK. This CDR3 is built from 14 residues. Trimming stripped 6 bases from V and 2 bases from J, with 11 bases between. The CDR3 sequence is CASSLGGGNQPQHF. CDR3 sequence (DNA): TGTGCCAGCAGTCTGGGGGGGGGCAATCAGCCCCAGCATTTT. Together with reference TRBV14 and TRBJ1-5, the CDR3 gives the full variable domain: EAGVTQFPSHSVIEKGQTVTLRCDPISGHDNLYWYRRVMGKEIKFLLHFVKESKQDESGMPNNRFLAERTGGTYSTLKVQPAELEDSGVYFCASSLGGGNQPQHFGDGTRLSIL.

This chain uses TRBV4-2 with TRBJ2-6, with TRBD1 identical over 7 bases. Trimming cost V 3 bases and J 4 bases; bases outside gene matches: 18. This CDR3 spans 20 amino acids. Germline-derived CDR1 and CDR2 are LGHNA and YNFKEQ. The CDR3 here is CASSHGPGQSPSVGANVLTF. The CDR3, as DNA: TGTGCCAGCAGCCATGGACCGGGACAGTCCCCAAGTGTGGGGGCCAACGTCCTGACTTTC.

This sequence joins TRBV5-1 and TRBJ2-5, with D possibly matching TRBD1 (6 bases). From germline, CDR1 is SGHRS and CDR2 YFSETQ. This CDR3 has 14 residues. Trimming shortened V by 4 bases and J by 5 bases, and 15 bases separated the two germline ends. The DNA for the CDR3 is TGCGCCAGCAGCAAAGGTGGGGGCTGGGAGACCCAGTACTTC. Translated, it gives CASSKGGGWETQYF.

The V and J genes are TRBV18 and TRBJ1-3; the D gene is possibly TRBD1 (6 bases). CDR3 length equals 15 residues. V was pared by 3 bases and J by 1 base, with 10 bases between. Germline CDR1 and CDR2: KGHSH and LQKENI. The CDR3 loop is CASSPEGVSGNTIYF. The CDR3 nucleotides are TGTGCCAGCTCACCCGAGGGGGTATCTGGAAACACCATATATTTT.

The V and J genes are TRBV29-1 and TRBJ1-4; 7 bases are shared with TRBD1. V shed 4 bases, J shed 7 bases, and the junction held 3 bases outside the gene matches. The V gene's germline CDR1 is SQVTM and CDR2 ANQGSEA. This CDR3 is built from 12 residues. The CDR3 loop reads CSVAQGSEKLFF. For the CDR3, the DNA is TGCAGCGTTGCACAGGGGAGTGAAAAACTGTTTTTT.

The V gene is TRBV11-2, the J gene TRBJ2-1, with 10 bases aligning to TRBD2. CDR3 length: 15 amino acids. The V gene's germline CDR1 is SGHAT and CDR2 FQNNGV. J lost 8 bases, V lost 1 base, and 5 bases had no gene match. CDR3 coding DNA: TGTGCCAGCAGCTTAGCCAGCGGGGGGGCGTATGAGCAGTTCTTC. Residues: CASSLASGGAYEQFF.

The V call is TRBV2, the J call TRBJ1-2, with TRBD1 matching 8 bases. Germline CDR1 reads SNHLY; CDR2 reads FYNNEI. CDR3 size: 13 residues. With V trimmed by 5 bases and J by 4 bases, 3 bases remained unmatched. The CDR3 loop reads CASSLDRGYGYTF. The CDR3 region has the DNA TGTGCCAGCAGTCTCGACAGGGGCTATGGCTACACCTTC. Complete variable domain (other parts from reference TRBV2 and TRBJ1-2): EPEVTQTPSHQVTQMGQEVILRCVPISNHLYFYWYRQILGQKVEFLVSFYNNEISEKSEIFDDQFSVERPDGSNFTLKIRSTKLEDSAMYFCASSLDRGYGYTFGSGTRLTVV.

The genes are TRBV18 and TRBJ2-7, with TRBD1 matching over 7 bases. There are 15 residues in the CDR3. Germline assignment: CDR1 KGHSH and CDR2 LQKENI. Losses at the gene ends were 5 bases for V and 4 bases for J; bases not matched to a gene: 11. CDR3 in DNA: TGTGCCAGCTCAGCCATACAGGGGAACTATTACGAGCAGTACTTC. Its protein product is CASSAIQGNYYEQYF.

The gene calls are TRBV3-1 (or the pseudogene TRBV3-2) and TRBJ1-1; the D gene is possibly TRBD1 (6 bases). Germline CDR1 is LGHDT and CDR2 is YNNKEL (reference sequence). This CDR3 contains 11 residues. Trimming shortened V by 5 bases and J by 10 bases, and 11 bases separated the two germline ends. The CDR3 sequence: CASSEGVGAFF. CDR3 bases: TGTGCCAGCAGCGAGGGGGTAGGAGCTTTCTTT.

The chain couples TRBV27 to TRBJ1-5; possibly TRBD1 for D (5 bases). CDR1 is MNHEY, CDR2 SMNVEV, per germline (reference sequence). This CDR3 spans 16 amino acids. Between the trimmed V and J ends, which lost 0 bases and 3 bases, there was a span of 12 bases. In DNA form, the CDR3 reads TGTGCCAGCAGTTTATCGTGGGGCGCGAACAATCAGCCCCAGCATTTT. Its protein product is CASSLSWGANNQPQHF.

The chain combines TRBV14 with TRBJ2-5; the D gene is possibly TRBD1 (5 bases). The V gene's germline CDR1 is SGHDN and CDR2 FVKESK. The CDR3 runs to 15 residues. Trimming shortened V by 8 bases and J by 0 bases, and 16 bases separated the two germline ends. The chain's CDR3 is CASGITGRYQETQYF. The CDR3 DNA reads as TGTGCCAGCGGTATCACAGGACGGTACCAAGAGACCCAGTACTTC.

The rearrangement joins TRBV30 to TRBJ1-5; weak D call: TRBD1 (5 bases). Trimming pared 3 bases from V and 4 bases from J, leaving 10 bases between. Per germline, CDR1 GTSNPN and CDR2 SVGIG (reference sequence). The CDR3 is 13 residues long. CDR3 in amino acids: CAWRSRDNQPQHF. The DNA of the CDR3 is TGTGCCTGGAGAAGCAGGGATAATCAGCCCCAGCATTTT. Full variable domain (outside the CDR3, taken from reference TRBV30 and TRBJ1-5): SQTIHQWPATLVQPVGSPLSLECTVEGTSNPNLYWYRQAAGRGLQLLFYSVGIGQISSEVPQNLSASRPQDRQFILSSKKLLLSDSGFYLCAWRSRDNQPQHFGDGTRLSIL.

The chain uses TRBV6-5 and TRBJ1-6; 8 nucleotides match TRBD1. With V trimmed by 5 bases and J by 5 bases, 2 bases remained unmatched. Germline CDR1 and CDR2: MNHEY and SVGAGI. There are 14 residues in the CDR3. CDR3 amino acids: CASSPGQDNSPLHF. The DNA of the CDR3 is TGTGCCAGCAGTCCGGGACAGGATAATTCACCCCTCCACTTT.

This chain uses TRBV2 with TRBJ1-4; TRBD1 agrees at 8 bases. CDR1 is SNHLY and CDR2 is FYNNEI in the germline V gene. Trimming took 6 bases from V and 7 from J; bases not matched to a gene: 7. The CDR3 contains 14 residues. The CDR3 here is CASRLQGDGEKLFF. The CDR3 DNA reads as TGTGCCAGCAGGCTACAGGGGGATGGTGAAAAACTGTTTTTT.

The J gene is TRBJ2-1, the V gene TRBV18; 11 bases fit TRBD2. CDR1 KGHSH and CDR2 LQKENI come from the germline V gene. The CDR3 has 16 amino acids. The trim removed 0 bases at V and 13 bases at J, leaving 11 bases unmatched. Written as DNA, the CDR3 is TGTGCCAGCTCACCACCGCTCGGAGTAGCGGGGGGGGACCAGTTCTTC. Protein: CASSPPLGVAGGDQFF.

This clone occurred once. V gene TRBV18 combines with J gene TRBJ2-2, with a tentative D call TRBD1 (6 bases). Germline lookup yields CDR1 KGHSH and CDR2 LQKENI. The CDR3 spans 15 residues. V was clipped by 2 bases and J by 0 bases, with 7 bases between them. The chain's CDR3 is CASSPDRTNTGELFF. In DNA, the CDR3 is TGTGCCAGCTCACCAGACAGGACGAACACCGGGGAGCTGTTTTTT. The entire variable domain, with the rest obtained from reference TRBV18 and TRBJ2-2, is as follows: NAGVMQNPRHLVRRRGQEARLRCSPMKGHSHVYWYRQLPEEGLKFMVYLQKENIIDESGMPKERFSAEFPKEGPSILRIQQVVRGDSAAYFCASSPDRTNTGELFFGEGSRLTVL.

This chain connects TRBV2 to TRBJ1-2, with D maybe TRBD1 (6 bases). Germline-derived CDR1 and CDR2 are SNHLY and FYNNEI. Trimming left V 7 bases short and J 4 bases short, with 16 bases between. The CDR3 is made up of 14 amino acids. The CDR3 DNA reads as TGTGCCAGCACTCCCGAGGGGGTTGGCTATGGCTACACCTTC. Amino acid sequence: CASTPEGVGYGYTF.

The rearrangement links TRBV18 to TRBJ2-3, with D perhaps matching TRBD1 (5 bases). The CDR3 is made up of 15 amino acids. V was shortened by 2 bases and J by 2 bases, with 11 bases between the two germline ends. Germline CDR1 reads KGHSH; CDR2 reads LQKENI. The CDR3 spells CASSPSGGHTDTQYF. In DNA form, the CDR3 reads TGTGCCAGCTCACCATCCGGCGGACACACAGATACGCAGTATTTT.

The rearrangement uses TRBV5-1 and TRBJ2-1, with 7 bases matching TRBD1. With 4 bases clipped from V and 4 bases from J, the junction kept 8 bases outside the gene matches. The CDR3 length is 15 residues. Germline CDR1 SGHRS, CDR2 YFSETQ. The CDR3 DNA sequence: TGCGCCAGCAGCGCTTGGACAGGTCCGTACAATGAGCAGTTCTTC. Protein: CASSAWTGPYNEQFF.

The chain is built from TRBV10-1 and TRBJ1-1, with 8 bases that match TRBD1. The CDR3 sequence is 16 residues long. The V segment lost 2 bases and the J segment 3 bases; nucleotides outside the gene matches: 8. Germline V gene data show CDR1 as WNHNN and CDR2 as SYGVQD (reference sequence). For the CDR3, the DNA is TGCGCCAGCAGTGAGGCGAGACAGGGGATGTACACTGAAGCTTTCTTT. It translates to CASSEARQGMYTEAFF.